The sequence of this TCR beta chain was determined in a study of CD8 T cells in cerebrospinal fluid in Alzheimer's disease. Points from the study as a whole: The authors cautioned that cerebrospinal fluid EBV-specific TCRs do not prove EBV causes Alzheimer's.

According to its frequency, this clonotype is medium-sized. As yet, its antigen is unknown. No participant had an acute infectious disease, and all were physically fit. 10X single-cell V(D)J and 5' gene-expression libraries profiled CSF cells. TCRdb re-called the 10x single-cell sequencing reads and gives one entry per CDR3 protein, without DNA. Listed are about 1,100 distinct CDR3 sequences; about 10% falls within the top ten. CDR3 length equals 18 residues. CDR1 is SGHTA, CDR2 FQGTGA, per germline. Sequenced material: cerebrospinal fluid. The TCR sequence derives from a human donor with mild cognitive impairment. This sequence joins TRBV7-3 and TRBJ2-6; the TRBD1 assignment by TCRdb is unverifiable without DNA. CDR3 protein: CASSLTARGYVGANVLTF.